The table lists the clone carrying this TCR beta chain with a few counts. What it recognizes is unknown. Germline V gene data show CDR1 as SGDLS and CDR2 as YYNGEE. The CDR3 is 14 amino acids. The V end was cut by 3 bases, the J end by 2 bases, with 11 bases between. Tumor samples were obtained before definitive surgery or chemotherapy. This record belongs to a study of high-grade serous ovarian cancer treatment subgroups. Whole-study findings and limits: Repertoire similarity ranged about 0.1 to 0.79 between tumors of one patient.

Libraries were prepared by immunoSEQ multiplex PCR; TCRdb keeps only in-frame clonotypes and omits some of them. Counted here are about 5,700 clones, 60% to 85% occurring once; the ten biggest clones make up roughly 9.6%. The chain combines TRBV9 with TRBJ1-1; a possible D gene is TRBD1 (5 bases). Sequencing was performed on tumor tissue. This clonotype was sampled from a human donor with high-grade serous ovarian cancer. CDR3 region: CASSDGGTNTEAFF. The DNA of the CDR3 is TGTGCCAGCAGCGACGGAGGGACCAACACTGAAGCTTTCTTT.